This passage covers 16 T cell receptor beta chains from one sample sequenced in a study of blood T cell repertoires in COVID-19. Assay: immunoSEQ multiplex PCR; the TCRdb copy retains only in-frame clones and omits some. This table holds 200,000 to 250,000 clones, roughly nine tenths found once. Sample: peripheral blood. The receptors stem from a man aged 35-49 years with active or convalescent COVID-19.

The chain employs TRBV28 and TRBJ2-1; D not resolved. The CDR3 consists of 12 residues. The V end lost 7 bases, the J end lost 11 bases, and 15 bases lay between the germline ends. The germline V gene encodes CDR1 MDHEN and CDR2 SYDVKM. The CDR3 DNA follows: TGTGCCAGCAAGACCCTAACTATGAAGCAGTTCTTC. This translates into CASKTLTMKQFF.

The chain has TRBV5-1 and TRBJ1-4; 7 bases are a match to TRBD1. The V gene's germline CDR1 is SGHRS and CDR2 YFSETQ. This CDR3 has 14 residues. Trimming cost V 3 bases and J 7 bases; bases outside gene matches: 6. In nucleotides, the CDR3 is TGCGCCAGCAGCTCATCAACAGGGGTTGAAAAACTGTTTTTT. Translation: CASSSSTGVEKLFF. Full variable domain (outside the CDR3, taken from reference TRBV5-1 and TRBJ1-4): KAGVTQTPRYLIKTRGQQVTLSCSPISGHRSVSWYQQTPGQGLQFLFEYFSETQRNKGNFPGRFSGRQFSNSRSEMNVSTLELGDSALYLCASSSSTGVEKLFFGSGTQLSVL.

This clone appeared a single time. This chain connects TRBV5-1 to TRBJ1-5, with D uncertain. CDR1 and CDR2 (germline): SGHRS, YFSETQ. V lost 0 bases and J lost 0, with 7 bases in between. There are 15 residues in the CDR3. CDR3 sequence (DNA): TGCGCCAGCAGCTTGGACAGTAATAGCAATCAGCCCCAGCATTTT. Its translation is CASSLDSNSNQPQHF.

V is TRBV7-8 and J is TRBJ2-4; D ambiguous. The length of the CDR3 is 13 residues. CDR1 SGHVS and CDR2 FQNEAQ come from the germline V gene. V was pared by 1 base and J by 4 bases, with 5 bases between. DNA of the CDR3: TGTGCCAGCAGCTTAGTCCCGAAAAACATTCAGTACTTC. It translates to CASSLVPKNIQYF.

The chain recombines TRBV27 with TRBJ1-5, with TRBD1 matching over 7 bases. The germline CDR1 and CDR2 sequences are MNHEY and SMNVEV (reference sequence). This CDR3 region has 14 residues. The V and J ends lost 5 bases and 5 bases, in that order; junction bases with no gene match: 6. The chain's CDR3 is CASSPQGVYQPQHF. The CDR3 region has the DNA TGTGCCAGCAGTCCCCAGGGGGTGTATCAGCCCCAGCATTTT.

DNA for the CDR3: TGTGCCAGCAGCCCCGGACAGCCCGGTAATGAAAAACTGTTTTTT. Residues: CASSPGQPGNEKLFF. This chain connects TRBV7-9 to TRBJ1-4, with a possible D match to TRBD1 (6 bases). From germline, CDR1 is SEHNR and CDR2 FQNEAQ (reference sequence). The CDR3 is 15 residues long. Trimming cost V 5 bases and J 4 bases, with 14 bases left between them.

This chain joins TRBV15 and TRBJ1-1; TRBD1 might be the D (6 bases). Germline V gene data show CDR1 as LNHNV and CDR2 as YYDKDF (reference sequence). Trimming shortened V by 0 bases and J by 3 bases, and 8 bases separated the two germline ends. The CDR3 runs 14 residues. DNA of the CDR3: TGTGCCACCAGCAGAGACAGGGGTTACACTGAAGCTTTCTTT. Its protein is CATSRDRGYTEAFF.

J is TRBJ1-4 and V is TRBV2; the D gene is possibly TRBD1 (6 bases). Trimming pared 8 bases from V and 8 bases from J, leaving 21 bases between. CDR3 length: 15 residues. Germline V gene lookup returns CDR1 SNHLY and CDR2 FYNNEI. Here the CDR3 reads CASGADRIIPEKLFF. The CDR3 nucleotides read TGTGCCAGCGGGGCTGACAGGATCATCCCCGAAAAACTGTTTTTT.

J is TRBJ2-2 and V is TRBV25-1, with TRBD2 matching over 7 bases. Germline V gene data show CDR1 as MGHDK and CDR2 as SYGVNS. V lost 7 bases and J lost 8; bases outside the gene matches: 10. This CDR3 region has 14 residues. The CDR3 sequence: CASTGIGTKGELFF. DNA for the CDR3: TGTGCCAGCACAGGCATAGGGACTAAGGGGGAGCTGTTTTTT.

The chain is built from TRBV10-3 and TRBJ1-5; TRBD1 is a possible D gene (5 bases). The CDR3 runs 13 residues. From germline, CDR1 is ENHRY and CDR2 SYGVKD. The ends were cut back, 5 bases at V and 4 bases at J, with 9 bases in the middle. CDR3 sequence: CAISSTVNQPQHF. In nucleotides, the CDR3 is TGTGCCATCAGTTCGACAGTAAATCAGCCCCAGCATTTT.

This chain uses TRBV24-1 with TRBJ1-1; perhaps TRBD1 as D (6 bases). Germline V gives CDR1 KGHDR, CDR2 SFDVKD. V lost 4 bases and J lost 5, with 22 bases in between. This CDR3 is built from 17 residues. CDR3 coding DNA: TGTGCCACCAGTGAGGTCCCTCCGGGGGGGGCAGGGACTGAAGCTTTCTTT. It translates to CATSEVPPGGAGTEAFF.

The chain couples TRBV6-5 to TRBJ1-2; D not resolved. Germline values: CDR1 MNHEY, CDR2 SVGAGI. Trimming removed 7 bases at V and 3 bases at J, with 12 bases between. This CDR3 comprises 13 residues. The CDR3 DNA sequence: TGTGCCAGCACGACTCCCAGCGACTATGGCTACACCTTC. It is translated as CASTTPSDYGYTF.

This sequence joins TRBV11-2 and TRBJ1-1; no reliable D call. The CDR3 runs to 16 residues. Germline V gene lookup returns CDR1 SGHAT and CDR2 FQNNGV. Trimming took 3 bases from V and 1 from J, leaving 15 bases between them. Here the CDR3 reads CASSLWVPTQNTEAFF. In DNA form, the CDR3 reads TGTGCCAGCAGCTTGTGGGTCCCGACTCAGAACACTGAAGCTTTCTTT.

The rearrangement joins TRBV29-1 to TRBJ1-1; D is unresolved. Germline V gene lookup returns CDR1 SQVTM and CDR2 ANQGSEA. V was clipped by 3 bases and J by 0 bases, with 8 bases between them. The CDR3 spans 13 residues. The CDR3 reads CSVERSLNTEAFF. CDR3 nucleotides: TGCAGCGTTGAGAGATCCTTGAACACTGAAGCTTTCTTT.

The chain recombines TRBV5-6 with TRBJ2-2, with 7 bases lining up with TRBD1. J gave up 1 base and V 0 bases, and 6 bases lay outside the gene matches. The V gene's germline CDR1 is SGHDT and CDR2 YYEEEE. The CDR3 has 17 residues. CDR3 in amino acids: CASSLARDSLNTGELFF. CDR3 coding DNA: TGTGCCAGCAGCTTGGCCCGGGACAGCCTGAACACCGGGGAGCTGTTTTTT.

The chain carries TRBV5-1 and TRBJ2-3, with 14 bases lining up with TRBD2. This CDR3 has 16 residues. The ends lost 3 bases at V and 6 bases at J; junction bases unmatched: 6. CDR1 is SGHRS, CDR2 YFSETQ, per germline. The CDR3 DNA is TGCGCCAGCAGCTCCCGACTAGCGGGAGGGATGGATACGCAGTATTTT. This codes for CASSSRLAGGMDTQYF.